These 19 T cell receptor beta chains came from one sample sequenced in a study of T cells expressing NK-cell markers (dated by TCRdb to the early 2020s). The library was prepared using 5' RACE. TCRdb records Illumina HiSeq 2000 as the sequencer. Reprocessed by TCRdb, the reads give a single entry per CDR3 protein sequence, without DNA. The sample table gives 400,000 to 500,000 distinct CDR3 sequences. Approximately 6.8% of the sample rests with the top ten. The sample consisted of blood T cells: a sorted CD56 or NKG2C T cell subset, CD4+ or CD8+ T cells, or bulk PBMC T cells (not recorded which). These receptors all stem from a woman aged 18 to 75 in good health.

The rearrangement uses TRBV29-1 and TRBJ1-2; TCRdb's D gene call, TRBD1, goes unchecked for lack of DNA. Germline V gene data show CDR1 as SQVTM and CDR2 as ANQGSEA. The CDR3 is 12 amino acids. The CDR3 spells CSVIQGLNYYTF.

This chain joins TRBV15 and TRBJ2-1; the TRBD2 assignment by TCRdb is unverifiable without DNA. Germline-derived CDR1 and CDR2 are LNHNV and YYDKDF (reference sequence). This CDR3 is built from 17 residues. The CDR3 spells CATSRDSKAGGINEQFF. The whole variable domain, filled in from reference TRBV15 and TRBJ2-1, reads DAMVIQNPRYQVTQFGKPVTLSCSQTLNHNVMYWYQQKSSQAPKLLFHYYDKDFNNEADTPDNFQSRRPNTSFCFLDIRSPGLGDTAMYLCATSRDSKAGGINEQFFGPGTRLTVL.

This sequence joins TRBV9 and TRBJ2-2; the D call of TRBD2 rests on TCRdb alone, since no DNA is present to check it. The CDR3 sequence is 17 residues long. Germline-derived CDR1 and CDR2 are SGDLS and YYNGEE. The CDR3: CASSVAPTGVHTGELFF.

The V and J genes are TRBV12-3 or TRBV12-4 and TRBJ2-4. This CDR3 is 15 amino acids long. This chain's CDR3 is CASSNWTVAKNIQYF.

Here the CDR3 reads CASSEPDPGELFF. This rearrangement joins TRBV2 to TRBJ2-2. Germline CDR1 SNHLY, CDR2 FYNNEI. The CDR3 spans 13 residues.

The chain recombines TRBV20-1 with TRBJ2-1; checking the TCRdb D call of TRBD2 is not possible without DNA. The germline V gene has CDR1 DFQATT and CDR2 SNEGSKA (reference sequence). The CDR3 runs to 17 residues. CDR3 sequence: CSARRTKERISFNEQFF.

The chain combines TRBV28 with TRBJ1-2; the TCRdb D gene call, TRBD1, has no DNA to confirm it. The germline CDR1 and CDR2 sequences are MDHEN and SYDVKM. CDR3 length equals 14 residues. The CDR3 region is CASSPDRPDYGYTF.

The chain uses TRBV28 and TRBJ2-7. The CDR3 contains 12 residues. CDR1 is MDHEN and CDR2 is SYDVKM in the germline V gene. Here the CDR3 reads CASTPRGREQYF.

The genes are TRBV11-3 and TRBJ2-1; with no DNA, the TCRdb D assignment of TRBD2 cannot be verified. CDR1 is SGHNT and CDR2 is YENEEA in the germline V gene. CDR3 length: 16 residues. CDR3 amino acids: CASSLFSGRNDNEQFF.

V gene TRBV20-1 combines with J gene TRBJ2-1. Germline V lookup: CDR1 DFQATT, CDR2 SNEGSKA (reference sequence). CDR3 length equals 16 residues. CDR3 amino acids: CSAEVPLRSSYNEQFF.

V usage is TRBV20-1 and J usage is TRBJ1-6; TCRdb proposes TRBD1, but this gene call is untestable without DNA. The CDR3 is made up of 14 amino acids. Per the germline V gene, CDR1 is DFQATT and CDR2 is SNEGSKA (reference sequence). The CDR3: CSASSQGNNSPLHF.

Here the CDR3 reads CASSQSGGGYNEQFF. The genes are TRBV4-3 and TRBJ2-1; TCRdb selects TRBD2, and the lack of DNA leaves this call unchecked. The CDR3 length is 15 residues. From germline, CDR1 is LGHNA and CDR2 YSLEER.

This chain uses TRBV20-1 with TRBJ1-4; with no DNA, the TCRdb D assignment of TRBD1 cannot be verified. The CDR3 is 13 amino acids. Germline values: CDR1 DFQATT, CDR2 SNEGSKA (reference sequence). Here the CDR3 reads CSARRQGVEKLFF.

The chain employs TRBV7-3 and TRBJ2-1; without DNA, the TCRdb call of TRBD1 cannot be checked. Germline V CDR1 and CDR2: SGHTA, FQGTGA. The CDR3 contains 15 residues. The CDR3 region is CASSAPGTTNNEQFF.

The gene calls are TRBV7-9 and TRBJ2-1; TCRdb calls TRBD2, which cannot be checked without DNA. This CDR3 contains 13 residues. CDR1 SEHNR and CDR2 FQNEAQ come from the germline V gene (reference sequence). The CDR3 spells CASSVPSRVEQFF. The full variable domain, completed using reference TRBV7-9 and TRBJ2-1, is DTGVSQNPRHKITKRGQNVTFRCDPISEHNRLYWYRQTLGQGPEFLTYFQNEAQLEKSRLLSDRFSAERPKGSFSTLEIQRTEQGDSAMYLCASSVPSRVEQFFGPGTRLTVL.

This CDR3 reads CASSSQLAGEGETQYF. The V and J genes are TRBV5-4 and TRBJ2-5; without DNA, the TCRdb call of TRBD2 cannot be checked. CDR3 length: 16 amino acids. CDR1 is SGHNT, CDR2 YYREEE, per germline (reference sequence). Full variable domain (rest looked up from reference TRBV5-4 and TRBJ2-5): ETGVTQSPTHLIKTRGQQVTLRCSSQSGHNTVSWYQQALGQGPQFIFQYYREEENGRGNFPPRFSGLQFPNYSSELNVNALELDDSALYLCASSSQLAGEGETQYFGPGTRLLVL.

The chain carries TRBV12-3 or TRBV12-4 and TRBJ2-7; without DNA, the TCRdb call of TRBD1 cannot be checked. The CDR3 loop spans 15 amino acids. The CDR3 protein is CASSGGPDTDYEQYF.

The CDR3 region is CSARERLAGMDEQFF. V gene TRBV20-1 combines with J gene TRBJ2-1; there is no DNA to check the TCRdb D call of TRBD2. Germline CDR1 is DFQATT and CDR2 is SNEGSKA (reference sequence). The CDR3 is 15 amino acids.

V is TRBV9 and J is TRBJ2-6; TCRdb reports TRBD1, a call that lacks DNA to check it against. From germline, CDR1 is SGDLS and CDR2 YYNGEE. The CDR3 is 16 residues long. CDR3 in amino acids: CASSVVAGTGANVLTF.